Here is one TCR beta chain with its context. Its antigen remains unidentified. Repertoires were generated with immunoSEQ multiplex PCR, while TCRdb's copy carries only in-frame clones and drops some. The profile covers 140,000 to 150,000 clones, with approximately 88% appearing a single time and less than 5.5% taken by the ten largest. The sample originates from a study of cytomegalovirus exposure and HLA in healthy donors. Study-wide points: Rare TCR sequences predominated, though certain public TCRs were found in many donors. Subsequent analysis revealed that first-cohort TCR clusters tended to co-occur in the 130 or so validation repertoires. The study listed 164 cytomegalovirus-associated TCR beta chains. As was reported, the classifier diagnosed cytomegalovirus status with high specificity and sensitivity.

The clonotype comes from a man aged 18 to 29 in good health and CMV-seropositive. Specimen: PBMCs.

The CDR3 DNA is TGTGCCAGCAGCCAAGATAGGACAGTGGGTTCACCCCTCCACTTT. It codes for CASSQDRTVGSPLHF. The genes are TRBV14 and TRBJ1-6; weak D call: TRBD1 (6 bases). The CDR3 covers 15 residues. Germline values: CDR1 SGHDN, CDR2 FVKESK. V was shortened by 0 bases and J by 9 bases, with 12 bases between the two germline ends.